This entry lists 9 T cell receptor beta chains sequenced from one sample in a study of shared clonotypes between healthy human individuals. TCRdb's table, derived via immunoSEQ multiplex PCR, lists solely in-frame clones and lacks some. The profile shows over 2,000,000 clones, roughly 95% of them singletons. Naive CD8 isolation took CD45RO-negative cells positively selected for CCR7 and excluded terminally differentiated effector memory CD45RA+ cells. Input material: naive CD8+ T cells from PBMCs. The receptors derive from a man between 18 and 29 years old in good health. Some clones in this sample may be carry-over from other donors' samples.

A remark on this clone: Distinct nucleotide sequences in the sample also encode this CDR3. The chain recombines TRBV4-1 with TRBJ2-1; D is unclear. V was cut by 3 bases and J by 0 bases, with 6 bases left in between. The CDR3 is 14 amino acids. The germline gives CDR1 MGHRA, CDR2 YSYEKL. CDR3 DNA sequence: TGCGCCAGCAGCCACGTGGGCTCCTACAATGAGCAGTTCTTC. Amino acid sequence: CASSHVGSYNEQFF.

The V and J genes are TRBV11-2 and TRBJ2-1, with 7 bases that match TRBD1. Germline CDR1 SGHAT, CDR2 FQNNGV. This CDR3 spans 15 amino acids. J gave up 6 bases and V 5 bases, and 10 bases lay outside the gene matches. CDR3 in amino acids: CASSGRQGLVNEQFF. CDR3 DNA: TGTGCCAGCAGCGGCCGACAGGGTTTGGTCAATGAGCAGTTCTTC. Complete variable domain (other parts from reference TRBV11-2 and TRBJ2-1): EAGVAQSPRYKIIEKRQSVAFWCNPISGHATLYWYQQILGQGPKLLIQFQNNGVVDDSQLPKDRFSAERLKGVDSTLKIQPAKLEDSAVYLCASSGRQGLVNEQFFGPGTRLTVL.

The chain recombines TRBV11-2 with TRBJ2-1; a possible D gene is TRBD1 (6 bases). Germline lookup yields CDR1 SGHAT and CDR2 FQNNGV. The CDR3 covers 16 residues. With 0 bases removed from V and 3 bases from J, the gap between germline ends came to 12 bases. Written as DNA, the CDR3 is TGTGCCAGCAGCTTAGACAGGGGAACGGTCTACAATGAGCAGTTCTTC. It is translated as CASSLDRGTVYNEQFF.

This chain links TRBV6-5 with TRBJ2-7; the D is unclear. Germline CDR1 and CDR2: MNHEY and SVGAGI. This CDR3 is built from 13 residues. Trimming cost V 8 bases and J 4 bases, with 15 bases left between them. CDR3 DNA: TGTGCCAGCGGGCCTCCCGAGTGGTACGAGCAGTACTTC. As protein: CASGPPEWYEQYF.

The chain uses TRBV6-6 and TRBJ1-2; D may be TRBD1 (5 bases). In germline, CDR1 is MNHNY, CDR2 SVGAGI (reference sequence). There are 14 residues in the CDR3. Deletions cut 0 bases from V and 8 bases from J, with 13 bases between. The DNA of the CDR3 is TGTGCCAGCAGTTACTCGAAAAGCAGGGTAGGCTACACCTTC. As protein: CASSYSKSRVGYTF.

The chain combines TRBV7-8 with TRBJ2-7, with 13 positions matching TRBD2. V lost 4 bases and J lost 2; bases outside the gene matches: 8. Germline V CDR1 and CDR2: SGHVS, FQNEAQ. This CDR3 has 17 residues. CDR3 loop: CASSSRLAGGPAYEQYF. The CDR3 nucleotides read TGTGCCAGCAGCTCACGACTAGCGGGAGGCCCCGCCTACGAGCAGTACTTC.

Details on this clone: Other nucleotide sequences in the sample specify the same CDR3. This chain links TRBV11-2 with TRBJ2-7, with TRBD2 identical over 8 bases. V lost 6 bases, J lost 4 bases, and 8 bases stayed unmatched. The CDR3 runs 14 residues. The germline V gene has CDR1 SGHAT and CDR2 FQNNGV. The CDR3 region is CASSSGLALYEQYF. The CDR3 nucleotides read TGTGCCAGCAGTAGCGGACTAGCCCTTTACGAGCAGTACTTC.

Comment on this clone: Its ends do not fully match the called genes, so a read error is possible. The gene calls are TRBV6-5 and TRBJ2-7; 7 bases map to TRBD1. Germline loops: CDR1 MNHEY, CDR2 SVGAGI. This CDR3 is 14 amino acids long. The CDR3 spells CATSYGDSSYEQYF. The CDR3 coding sequence is TGTGCCACCAGTTACGGGGACAGTTCCTACGAGCAGTACTTC.

J is TRBJ2-7 and V is TRBV29-1; D possibly corresponds to TRBD1 (6 bases). V dropped 7 bases and J dropped 2 bases, with 21 bases sitting between them. This CDR3 is built from 15 residues. In germline, CDR1 is SQVTM, CDR2 ANQGSEA. The chain's CDR3 is CSAHKDRLSPYEQYF. In DNA, the CDR3 is TGCAGCGCTCACAAGGACAGACTTTCCCCCTACGAGCAGTACTTC.